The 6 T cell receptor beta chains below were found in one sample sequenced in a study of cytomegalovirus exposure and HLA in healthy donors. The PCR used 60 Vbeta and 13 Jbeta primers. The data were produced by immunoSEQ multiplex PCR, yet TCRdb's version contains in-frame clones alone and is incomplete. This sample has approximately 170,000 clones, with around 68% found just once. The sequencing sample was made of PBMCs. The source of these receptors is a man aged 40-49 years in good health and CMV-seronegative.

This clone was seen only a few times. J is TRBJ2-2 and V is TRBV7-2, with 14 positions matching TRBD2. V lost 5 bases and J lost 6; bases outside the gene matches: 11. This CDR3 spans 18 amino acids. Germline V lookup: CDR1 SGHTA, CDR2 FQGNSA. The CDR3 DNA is TGTGCCAGCAGCCGACCTACGACTAGCGGGAGGGCGGCCGGGGAGCTGTTTTTT. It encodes CASSRPTTSGRAAGELFF.

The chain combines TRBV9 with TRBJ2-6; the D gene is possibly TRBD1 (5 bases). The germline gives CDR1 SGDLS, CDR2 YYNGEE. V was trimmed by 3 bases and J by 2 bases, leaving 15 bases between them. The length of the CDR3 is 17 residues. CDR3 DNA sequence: TGTGCCAGCAGCGAAGGGTCAGGGTCCCCTGGGGCCAACGTCCTGACTTTC. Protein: CASSEGSGSPGANVLTF.

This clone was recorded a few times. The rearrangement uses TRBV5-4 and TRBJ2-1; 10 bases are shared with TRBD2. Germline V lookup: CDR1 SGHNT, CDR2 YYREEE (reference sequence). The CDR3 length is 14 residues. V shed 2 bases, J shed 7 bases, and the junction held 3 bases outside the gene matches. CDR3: CASSLAGGRNEQFF. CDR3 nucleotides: TGTGCCAGCAGCTTAGCGGGAGGGCGGAATGAGCAGTTCTTC.

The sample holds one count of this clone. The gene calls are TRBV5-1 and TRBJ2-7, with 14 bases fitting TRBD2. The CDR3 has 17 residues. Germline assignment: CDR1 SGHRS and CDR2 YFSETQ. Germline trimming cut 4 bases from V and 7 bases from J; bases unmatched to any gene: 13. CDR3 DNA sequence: TGCGCCAGCAGCAAGGGACTAGCGGGAGACTTTTTACGGGAGCAGTACTTC. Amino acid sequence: CASSKGLAGDFLREQYF. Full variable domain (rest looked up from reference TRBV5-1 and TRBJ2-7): KAGVTQTPRYLIKTRGQQVTLSCSPISGHRSVSWYQQTPGQGLQFLFEYFSETQRNKGNFPGRFSGRQFSNSRSEMNVSTLELGDSALYLCASSKGLAGDFLREQYFGPGTRLTVT.

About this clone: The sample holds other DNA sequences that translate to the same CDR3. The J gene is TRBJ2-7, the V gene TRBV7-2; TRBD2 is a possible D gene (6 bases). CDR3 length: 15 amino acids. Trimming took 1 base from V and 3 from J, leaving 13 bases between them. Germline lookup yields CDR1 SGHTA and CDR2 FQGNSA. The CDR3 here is CASSLVGGESYEQYF. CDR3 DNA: TGTGCCAGCAGCTTAGTGGGGGGAGAAAGCTACGAGCAGTACTTC.

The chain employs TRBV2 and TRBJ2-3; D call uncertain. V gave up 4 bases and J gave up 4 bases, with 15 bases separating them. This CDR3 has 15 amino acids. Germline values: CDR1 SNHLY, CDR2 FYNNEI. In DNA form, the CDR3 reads TGTGCCAGCAGTGTCCTGAAAGCTATCCCAGATACGCAGTATTTT. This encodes CASSVLKAIPDTQYF.